The present T cell receptor beta chain was sequenced within a study of shared clonotypes between healthy human individuals. Study findings and constraints: The low donor count limited represented genetic and exposure-history diversity.

Germline-derived CDR1 and CDR2 are LNHNV and YYDKDF (reference sequence). V was clipped by 5 bases and J by 3 bases, with 20 bases between them. The CDR3 loop spans 16 amino acids. For this clone: Its antigen is still unknown.

Unsorted PBMC DNA was run through sequencing on ten immunoSEQ deep assay plates. Assay: immunoSEQ multiplex PCR; the TCRdb copy retains only in-frame clones and omits some. The sample yields 400,000 to 500,000 clones, 65% to 80% seen once. The TCR sequence derives from a woman aged 40 to 50 in good health. Some clones in this sample may be carry-over from other donors' samples. Sequencing was carried out using PBMCs. The V gene is TRBV15, the J gene TRBJ2-7; D remains ambiguous. CDR3 sequence: CATSPGPRDVYYEQYF. Written as DNA, the CDR3 is TGTGCCACCAGCCCGGGCCCCCGTGACGTATACTACGAGCAGTACTTC.